This T cell receptor beta chain was identified in a study of memory CD4+ T cells and cytomegalovirus serostatus. The sort gate was single viable CD3+CD4+CD8-CD45RO+ cells for memory CD4+ T cells. Some clones are missing from TCRdb's copy, which holds only in-frame ones; the method was immunoSEQ multiplex PCR. The table has 65,000 to 95,000 clones, 75% to 90% seen once. V was trimmed by 4 bases and J by 3 bases, leaving 10 bases between them. CDR3 size: 14 residues. From germline, CDR1 is SEHNR and CDR2 FQNEAQ (reference sequence). This sequence was found in an adult in good health and CMV-seronegative. Sequenced: memory CD4+ T cells from blood. V usage is TRBV7-9 and J usage is TRBJ2-4, with D perhaps TRBD2 (6 bases). CDR3 in DNA: TGTGCCAGCAGCTCGTCCGGGGGCAAAAACATTCAGTACTTC. Protein: CASSSSGGKNIQYF.